This T cell receptor beta chain appears in the sequencing data of a study of patients and donors after allogeneic stem cell transplantation (dated by TCRdb to 2019 to 2021). Libraries were constructed by RT-PCR. Sequencing used a NextSeq 550. In TCRdb, the public reads were trimmed at Q25 with fastp and aligned with MiXCR, with productive beta chains retained. Rows are unified per CDR3 protein, each entry keeping the most common DNA and genes. For this sample the table gives 90,000 to 120,000 distinct CDR3 sequences, of which around 38% were detected only once. Around 27% of the sample is taken by the ten largest. About this clonotype: The antigen it binds to is not known. No base qualities exist here, and no much larger clone lies one base off it.

This clonotype originated in a human donor who was either an allogeneic HSCT recipient or a stem cell or donor lymphocyte infusion donor (not recorded which). It is not recorded whose cells these are; they may come from a transplant donor. The sample taken for sequencing was blood, either unsorted or a sorted T cell fraction (not recorded which).

The CDR3 protein is CASSQQEKNTEAFF. Here is the DNA: TGTGCCAGCAGCCAACAGGAGAAGAACACTGAAGCTTTCTTT. Rearrangement joined TRBV3-1 to TRBJ1-1; there is no confident call for the D gene. Including the terminal cysteine and phenylalanine, the CDR3 comprises 14 residues. Of the read, only the CDR3 DNA is kept; its 42 bases are in frame from base 1. Trimming removed 2 bases from V and 1 base from J, leaving 8 bases between the germline ends. The germline V gene (reference sequence) yields LGHDT for CDR1 and YNNKEL for CDR2.